This TCR beta chain comes out of a study of neurological immune-mediated disorders. Regarding the study as a whole: Private repertoires in all groups were suggested by the finding that expanded clones across subjects shared no CDR3 amino acid sequences.

TCRdb re-analysed the 5' RACE reads in MiXCR, keeping a single row per CDR3 protein. The table lists tens of thousands of distinct CDR3 sequences, 6.5% to 8% of them singletons, with about 4.5% in the top ten. This clonotype came up many times. Its specificity is not known. Unmatched junction bases numbered 1, after V lost 2 bases and J lost 3 bases. Looked up from germline, CDR1 is SEHNR and CDR2 is FQNEAQ (reference sequence). The CDR3 runs to 13 residues. Sequencing used PBMCs. The TCR comes from a woman aged 40 to 55 in good health. This chain uses TRBV7-9 with TRBJ2-7; 7 bases match TRBD1. CDR3: CASSLNRGYEQYF. CDR3 DNA sequence: TGTGCCAGCAGCTTAAACAGGGGCTACGAGCAGTACTTC.